These 27 T cell receptor beta chains were sequenced from one sample in a study of blood T cell repertoires in COVID-19. Clones were read by immunoSEQ multiplex PCR, and TCRdb kept only the in-frame ones, dropping some. Of under 200,000 clones in the sample, roughly 86% were seen once. The sample was peripheral blood. These receptors were obtained from a man between 18 and 29 years old with acute or convalescent COVID-19.

This clone was found once. V is TRBV4-1 and J is TRBJ2-4; a weak D match, TRBD1 (6 bases). The V end was cut by 0 bases, the J end by 6 bases, with 18 bases between. The germline V gene encodes CDR1 MGHRA and CDR2 YSYEKL. The CDR3 spans 17 residues. CDR3 in DNA: TGCGCCAGCAGCCAAGATCGTGGTCGACAGGCCCTAAACATTCAGTACTTC. Protein sequence: CASSQDRGRQALNIQYF.

The chain employs TRBV19 and TRBJ1-5; 9 nucleotides agree with TRBD1. Germline values: CDR1 LNHDA, CDR2 SQIVND (reference sequence). Germline trimming cut 6 bases from V and 2 bases from J; bases unmatched to any gene: 5. The CDR3 is made up of 15 amino acids. This CDR3 reads CASSSDRGGNQPQHF. DNA for the CDR3: TGTGCCAGTAGCTCGGACAGGGGTGGCAATCAGCCCCAGCATTTT.

This chain joins TRBV5-4 and TRBJ1-2; D may be TRBD1 (5 bases). CDR1 SGHNT and CDR2 YYREEE come from the germline V gene (reference sequence). This CDR3 region has 16 residues. The V gene lost 4 bases and the J gene lost 0 bases, with 16 bases spanning the gap. The CDR3 spells CASSSPQGATNYGYTF. The CDR3, as DNA: TGTGCCAGCAGCAGTCCCCAGGGCGCAACTAACTATGGCTACACCTTC.

This sequence joins TRBV5-4 and TRBJ1-6, with TRBD1 matching over 8 bases. CDR1 is SGHNT, CDR2 YYREEE, per germline (reference sequence). The CDR3 totals 15 residues. The junction had 5 bases not matched to a gene; V was cut back by 1 base and J by 8 bases. CDR3 protein: CASSLMDRADSPLHF. CDR3 DNA sequence: TGTGCCAGCAGCTTGATGGACAGGGCTGATTCACCCCTCCACTTT.

The rearrangement links TRBV3-1 (or the pseudogene TRBV3-2) to TRBJ1-3; D may be TRBD1 (6 bases). The CDR3 loop spans 14 amino acids. Per germline, CDR1 LGHDT and CDR2 YNNKEL (reference sequence). Trimming stripped 3 bases from V and 4 bases from J, with 10 bases between. This chain's CDR3 is CASSQGALGNTIYF. In nucleotides, the CDR3 is TGTGCCAGCAGCCAGGGGGCGTTGGGAAACACCATATATTTT.

This chain uses TRBV6-6 with TRBJ2-1; D is perhaps TRBD2 (6 bases). Germline V lookup: CDR1 MNHNY, CDR2 SVGAGI (reference sequence). This CDR3 contains 15 residues. With 5 bases removed from V and 7 bases from J, the gap between germline ends came to 18 bases. In DNA form, the CDR3 reads TGTGCCAGCAGTCGACCGGGAGTCGTGGGGAATGAGCAGTTCTTC. It translates to CASSRPGVVGNEQFF.

This clone was seen once. The genes are TRBV7-9 and TRBJ1-1, with 10 bases matching TRBD1. Per germline, CDR1 SEHNR and CDR2 FQNEAQ (reference sequence). The CDR3 has 15 amino acids. V dropped 5 bases and J dropped 2; count of bases not matched to a gene: 5. CDR3 residues: CASSPRTGGNTEAFF. The CDR3 nucleotides read TGTGCCAGCAGCCCACGGACAGGGGGTAACACTGAAGCTTTCTTT.

V and J are TRBV11-2 and TRBJ2-5; 9 bases align to TRBD2. J lost 3 bases, V lost 5 bases, and 13 bases had no gene match. This CDR3 contains 17 residues. The germline CDR1 and CDR2 sequences are SGHAT and FQNNGV. CDR3 bases: TGTGCCAGCAGCCGTCCGAGGGGGGCTAGCGGGGAAGAGACCCAGTACTTC. Residues: CASSRPRGASGEETQYF.

The chain uses TRBV25-1 and TRBJ1-2; D is unresolved. CDR1 is MGHDK, CDR2 SYGVNS, per germline. Trimming took 7 bases from V and 4 from J, leaving 10 bases between them. The CDR3 runs to 12 residues. CDR3 loop: CASTDHSYGYTF. The DNA of the CDR3 is TGTGCCAGCACTGACCATAGCTATGGCTACACCTTC.

CDR3 nucleotide sequence: TGTGCCAGCAGCCAACTGCGTAATCAGCCCCAGCATTTT. Amino acid sequence: CASSQLRNQPQHF. V usage is TRBV3-1 (or the pseudogene TRBV3-2) and J usage is TRBJ1-5; the D is unclear. Germline-derived CDR1 and CDR2 are LGHDT and YNNKEL (reference sequence). The germline V and J ends were trimmed by 2 bases and 4 bases, with 6 bases remaining between them. CDR3 length: 13 amino acids.

This rearrangement joins TRBV5-4 to TRBJ2-5, with 9 bases matching TRBD1. Per the germline V gene, CDR1 is SGHNT and CDR2 is YYREEE (reference sequence). J gave up 2 bases and V 4 bases, and 3 bases lay outside the gene matches. This CDR3 spans 14 amino acids. The chain's CDR3 is CASSMGQGQETQYF. DNA of the CDR3: TGTGCCAGCAGCATGGGACAGGGACAAGAGACCCAGTACTTC.

With regard to this clone: The junction differs from germline at one of its ends, possibly a read error. V usage is TRBV7-6 and J usage is TRBJ2-7; 14 bases are a match to TRBD2. Germline values: CDR1 SGHVS, CDR2 FNYEAQ. This CDR3 contains 15 residues. This CDR3 reads CASSLSLTSGGAQIF. The CDR3 region has the DNA TGTGCCAGCAGCTTATCGTTGACTAGCGGGGGGGCCCAGATTTTC.

V and J are TRBV5-1 and TRBJ1-6; 9 nucleotides agree with TRBD1. The V and J ends lost 2 bases and 9 bases, in that order; junction bases with no gene match: 6. This CDR3 has 15 residues. The V gene's germline CDR1 is SGHRS and CDR2 YFSETQ. The CDR3 spells CASSFGTGITSPLHF. In DNA, the CDR3 is TGCGCCAGCAGCTTCGGGACAGGGATTACTTCACCCCTCCACTTT. The complete variable domain, with remaining parts taken from reference TRBV5-1 and TRBJ1-6, reads KAGVTQTPRYLIKTRGQQVTLSCSPISGHRSVSWYQQTPGQGLQFLFEYFSETQRNKGNFPGRFSGRQFSNSRSEMNVSTLELGDSALYLCASSFGTGITSPLHFGNGTRLTVT.

The V gene is TRBV9, the J gene TRBJ1-3, with D unresolved. Germline values: CDR1 SGDLS, CDR2 YYNGEE. The V end was cut by 5 bases, the J end by 2 bases, with 11 bases between. This CDR3 contains 14 residues. The CDR3 reads CASSYSRTGNTIYF. The CDR3, as DNA: TGTGCCAGCAGTTACTCCAGGACTGGAAACACCATATATTTT.

The chain has TRBV2 and TRBJ1-2; D gene ambiguous. Looked up from germline, CDR1 is SNHLY and CDR2 is FYNNEI. This CDR3 region has 14 residues. Trimming pared 3 bases from V and 4 bases from J, leaving 12 bases between. The CDR3 region is CASSDQQAGYGYTF. CDR3 sequence (DNA): TGTGCCAGCAGTGATCAACAAGCAGGCTATGGCTACACCTTC.

V gene TRBV19 combines with J gene TRBJ1-4; D not resolved. Germline values: CDR1 LNHDA, CDR2 SQIVND (reference sequence). This CDR3 has 14 amino acids. V lost 6 bases and J lost 2, with 10 bases in between. The CDR3 coding sequence is TGTGCCAGTAGCCCGGGAGGGACTAATGAAAAACTGTTTTTT. Translated, it gives CASSPGGTNEKLFF.

This chain links TRBV27 with TRBJ2-3, with D tentatively TRBD2 (6 bases). From germline, CDR1 is MNHEY and CDR2 SMNVEV (reference sequence). The germline V and J ends were trimmed by 5 bases and 9 bases, with 15 bases remaining between them. The CDR3 is 13 residues long. For the CDR3, the DNA is TGTGCCAGCAGTCCCCTGGTGGGAGGAACGCAGTATTTT. This gives the protein CASSPLVGGTQYF.

The chain has TRBV7-2 and TRBJ1-6, with unresolved D. Germline V gene sequence: CDR1 SGHTA, CDR2 FQGNSA. This CDR3 has 15 amino acids. V lost 6 bases and J 7 bases, leaving 16 bases between the germline ends. Here the CDR3 DNA reads TGTGCCAGCAGGAAAGTACAAGGCGGGAATTCACCCCTCCACTTT. It encodes CASRKVQGGNSPLHF.

This sequence joins TRBV19 and TRBJ2-1; D gene ambiguous. The CDR3 covers 12 residues. V dropped 2 bases and J dropped 8 bases, with 7 bases sitting between them. Germline V gene lookup returns CDR1 LNHDA and CDR2 SQIVND (reference sequence). CDR3 sequence: CASSIPTDEQFF. CDR3 in DNA: TGTGCCAGTAGTATACCTACGGATGAGCAGTTCTTC.

This chain joins TRBV3-1 (or the pseudogene TRBV3-2) and TRBJ1-4; 8 nucleotides match TRBD1. V shed 4 bases, J shed 2 bases, and the junction held 3 bases outside the gene matches. This CDR3 contains 15 residues. The germline CDR1 and CDR2 sequences are LGHDT and YNNKEL (reference sequence). The CDR3 loop reads CASSRRQGTNEKLFF. CDR3 DNA: TGTGCCAGCAGCCGGCGACAGGGGACTAATGAAAAACTGTTTTTT.

The chain couples TRBV28 to TRBJ2-1; D not resolved. Trimming shortened V by 5 bases and J by 8 bases, and 19 bases separated the two germline ends. There are 15 residues in the CDR3. Germline assignment: CDR1 MDHEN and CDR2 SYDVKM. In nucleotides, the CDR3 is TGTGCCAGCAGTCCCCTAGTTACCAAACGGCATGAGCAGTTCTTC. Translation: CASSPLVTKRHEQFF.

V gene TRBV5-1 combines with J gene TRBJ2-4, with TRBD1 matching over 10 bases. The CDR3 is made up of 14 amino acids. The germline V gene encodes CDR1 SGHRS and CDR2 YFSETQ. V lost 2 bases and J lost 10; bases outside the gene matches: 6. CDR3 amino acids: CASSFTPGQGIQYF. CDR3 DNA: TGCGCCAGCAGCTTTACACCGGGACAGGGGATTCAGTACTTC.

This clone was detected once. In DNA, the CDR3 is TGTGCCAGCAGTTTAGCAGGCAAACCCGGGGAGCTGTTTTTT. It codes for CASSLAGKPGELFF. The chain recombines TRBV27 with TRBJ2-2, with no clear D. The CDR3 is made up of 14 amino acids. Trimming left V 2 bases short and J 6 bases short, with 10 bases between. Germline V CDR1 and CDR2: MNHEY, SMNVEV (reference sequence).

This clone was detected once. This rearrangement joins TRBV6-2 or TRBV6-3 to TRBJ1-1; possibly TRBD1 for D (6 bases). Germline loops: CDR1 MNHEY, CDR2 SVGEGT. CDR3 length: 15 amino acids. The V end lost 5 bases, the J end lost 4 bases, and 17 bases lay between the germline ends. Here the CDR3 reads CASSQQTGRGTEAFF. The CDR3 DNA is TGTGCCAGCAGTCAACAGACAGGCCGGGGCACTGAAGCTTTCTTT.

The rearrangement uses TRBV6-6 and TRBJ2-7, with TRBD1 as a possible D gene (6 bases). The germline CDR1 and CDR2 sequences are MNHNY and SVGAGI (reference sequence). V gave up 5 bases and J gave up 2 bases, with 10 bases separating them. The CDR3 is 13 amino acids. The CDR3 is CASSRGQAYEQYF. The CDR3 nucleotides are TGTGCCAGCAGTCGGGGACAAGCCTACGAGCAGTACTTC.

The chain couples TRBV28 to TRBJ1-6, with 8 bases identical to TRBD1. Germline loops: CDR1 MDHEN, CDR2 SYDVKM. This CDR3 is built from 15 residues. Trimming took 8 bases from V and 7 from J; bases not matched to a gene: 10. The DNA of the CDR3 is TGTGCCAGCTGGACCGAGCAGGGGGCAAATTCACCCCTCCACTTT. Translated, it gives CASWTEQGANSPLHF.

The V and J genes are TRBV5-1 and TRBJ2-7; 10 bases fit TRBD2. The V segment lost 0 bases and the J segment 0 bases; nucleotides outside the gene matches: 3. CDR3 length equals 16 residues. Per the germline V gene, CDR1 is SGHRS and CDR2 is YFSETQ. The CDR3 spells CASSLDSSGGSYEQYF. CDR3 DNA sequence: TGCGCCAGCAGCTTGGATTCTAGCGGGGGCTCCTACGAGCAGTACTTC.